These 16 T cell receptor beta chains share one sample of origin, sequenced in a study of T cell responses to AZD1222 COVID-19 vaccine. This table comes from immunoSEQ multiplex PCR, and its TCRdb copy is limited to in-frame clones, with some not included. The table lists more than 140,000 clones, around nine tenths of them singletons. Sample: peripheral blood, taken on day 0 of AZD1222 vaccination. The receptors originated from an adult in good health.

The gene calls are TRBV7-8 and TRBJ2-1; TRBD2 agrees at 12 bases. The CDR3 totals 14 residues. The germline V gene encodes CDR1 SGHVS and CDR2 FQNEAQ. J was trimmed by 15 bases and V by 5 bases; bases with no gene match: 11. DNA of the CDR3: TGTGCCAGCAGCCCTAGGACTAGCGGGAATACGGGGTTCTTC. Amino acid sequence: CASSPRTSGNTGFF.

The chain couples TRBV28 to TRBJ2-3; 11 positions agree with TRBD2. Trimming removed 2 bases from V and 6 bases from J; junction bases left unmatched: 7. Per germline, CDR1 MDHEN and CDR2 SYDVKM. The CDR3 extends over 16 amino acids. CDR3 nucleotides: TGTGCCAGCAGTTTAGAGAAGGGACTAGCGGTGGATACGCAGTATTTT. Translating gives CASSLEKGLAVDTQYF. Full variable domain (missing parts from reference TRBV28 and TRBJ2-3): DVKVTQSSRYLVKRTGEKVFLECVQDMDHENMFWYRQDPGLGLRLIYFSYDVKMKEKGDIPEGYSVSREKKERFSLILESASTNQTSMYLCASSLEKGLAVDTQYFGPGTRLTVL.

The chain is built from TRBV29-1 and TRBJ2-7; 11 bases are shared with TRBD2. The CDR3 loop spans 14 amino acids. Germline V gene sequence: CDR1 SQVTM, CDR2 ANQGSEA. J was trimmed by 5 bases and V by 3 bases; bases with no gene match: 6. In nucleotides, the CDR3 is TGCAGCGTTGATGTAGCGGGAGGGAACCACGAGCAGTACTTC. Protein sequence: CSVDVAGGNHEQYF.

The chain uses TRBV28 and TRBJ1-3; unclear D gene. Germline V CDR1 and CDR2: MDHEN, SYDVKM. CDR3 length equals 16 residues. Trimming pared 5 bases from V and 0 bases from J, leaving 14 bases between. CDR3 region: CASSPSTTYSGNTIYF. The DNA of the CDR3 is TGTGCCAGCAGTCCCTCTACCACCTACTCTGGAAACACCATATATTTT. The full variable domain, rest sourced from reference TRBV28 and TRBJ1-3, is DVKVTQSSRYLVKRTGEKVFLECVQDMDHENMFWYRQDPGLGLRLIYFSYDVKMKEKGDIPEGYSVSREKKERFSLILESASTNQTSMYLCASSPSTTYSGNTIYFGEGSWLTVV.

CDR3 protein: CASTRRGGANTEAFF. The CDR3 nucleotides read TGTGCCAGCACCAGGAGGGGGGGCGCGAACACTGAAGCTTTCTTT. The V gene is TRBV5-6, the J gene TRBJ1-1; D may be TRBD1 (6 bases). V was pared by 6 bases and J by 1 base, with 16 bases between. The germline V gene encodes CDR1 SGHDT and CDR2 YYEEEE. This CDR3 has 15 residues.

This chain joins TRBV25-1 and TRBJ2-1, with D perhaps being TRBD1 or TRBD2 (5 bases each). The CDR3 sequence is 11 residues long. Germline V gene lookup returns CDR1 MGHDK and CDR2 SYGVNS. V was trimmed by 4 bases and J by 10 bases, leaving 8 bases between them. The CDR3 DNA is TGTGCCAGCAGTGTGGGGGACGAGCAGTTCTTC. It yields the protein CASSVGDEQFF.

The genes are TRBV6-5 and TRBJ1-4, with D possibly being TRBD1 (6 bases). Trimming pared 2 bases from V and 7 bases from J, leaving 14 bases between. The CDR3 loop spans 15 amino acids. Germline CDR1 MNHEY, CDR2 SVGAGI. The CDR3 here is CASSYGGGAGEKLFF. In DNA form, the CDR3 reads TGTGCCAGCAGTTACGGGGGGGGCGCGGGTGAAAAACTGTTTTTT.

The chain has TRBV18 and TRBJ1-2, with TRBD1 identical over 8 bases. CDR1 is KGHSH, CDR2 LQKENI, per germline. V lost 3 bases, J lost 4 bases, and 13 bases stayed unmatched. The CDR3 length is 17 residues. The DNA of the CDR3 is TGTGCCAGCTCACCTATCCAGACGGACAGGGTGAGCTATGGCTACACCTTC. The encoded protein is CASSPIQTDRVSYGYTF.

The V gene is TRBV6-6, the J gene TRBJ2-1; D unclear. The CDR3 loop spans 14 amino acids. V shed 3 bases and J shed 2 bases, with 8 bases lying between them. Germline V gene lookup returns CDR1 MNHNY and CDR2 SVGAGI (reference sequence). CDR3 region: CASSYSRAYNEQFF. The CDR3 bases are TGTGCCAGCAGTTATAGTAGGGCCTACAATGAGCAGTTCTTC.

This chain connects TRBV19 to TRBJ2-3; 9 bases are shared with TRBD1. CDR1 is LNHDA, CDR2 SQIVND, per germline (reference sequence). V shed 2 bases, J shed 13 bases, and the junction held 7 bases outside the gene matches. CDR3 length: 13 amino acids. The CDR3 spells CASSIRGDRAEYF. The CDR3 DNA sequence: TGTGCCAGTAGTATAAGAGGGGACAGGGCAGAGTATTTT.

The CDR3 region is CASSIKTTKQPQHF. The CDR3 region has the DNA TGTGCCAGTAGTATAAAGACAACTAAACAGCCCCAGCATTTT. The genes are TRBV19 and TRBJ1-5; the D is unclear. CDR3 size: 14 residues. Looked up from germline, CDR1 is LNHDA and CDR2 is SQIVND (reference sequence). The germline V and J ends were trimmed by 2 bases and 7 bases, with 12 bases remaining between them.

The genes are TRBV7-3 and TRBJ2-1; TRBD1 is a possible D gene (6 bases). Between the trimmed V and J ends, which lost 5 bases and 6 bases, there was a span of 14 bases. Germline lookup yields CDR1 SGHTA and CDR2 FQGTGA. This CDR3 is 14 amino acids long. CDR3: CASSVNRDINEQFF. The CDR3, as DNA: TGTGCCAGCAGCGTAAACCGGGACATCAATGAGCAGTTCTTC.

CDR3 sequence reads: CARLGASYGYTF. The CDR3 nucleotides read TGTGCCAGGCTGGGCGCGAGCTATGGCTACACCTTC. This chain links TRBV21-1 with TRBJ1-2; the table's D call, TRBD1, was not checked against the DNA. TRBV21-1 is assigned pseudogene status. The CDR3 is made up of 12 amino acids.

The CDR3 DNA sequence: TGTGCCAGTAGTCACAGCGGGAGTTACAATGAGCAGTTCTTC. It specifies CASSHSGSYNEQFF. The rearrangement joins TRBV19 to TRBJ2-1; 8 bases align to TRBD2. Germline CDR1 is LNHDA and CDR2 is SQIVND (reference sequence). This CDR3 contains 14 residues. J lost 4 bases, V lost 5 bases, and 4 bases had no gene match.

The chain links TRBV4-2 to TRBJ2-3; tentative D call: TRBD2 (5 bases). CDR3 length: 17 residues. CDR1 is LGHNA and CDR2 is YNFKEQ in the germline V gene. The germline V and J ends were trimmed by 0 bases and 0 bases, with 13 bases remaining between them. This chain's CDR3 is CASSQDRSSRSTDTQYF. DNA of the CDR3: TGTGCCAGCAGCCAAGATCGGTCTAGCAGAAGCACAGATACGCAGTATTTT.

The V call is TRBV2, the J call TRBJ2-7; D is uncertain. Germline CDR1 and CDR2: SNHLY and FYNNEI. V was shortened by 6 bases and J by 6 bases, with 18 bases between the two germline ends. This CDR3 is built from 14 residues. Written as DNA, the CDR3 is TGTGCCAGCAGAAACAGAGTATCCCTTTCCGAGCAGTACTTC. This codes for CASRNRVSLSEQYF.